Listed here are 2 T cell receptor beta chains from one sample, sequenced in a study of T cell repertoires in cytomegalovirus infection. TCRdb redid the calling of the reads with MiXCR, one entry per CDR3 protein. Of almost 300,000 distinct CDR3 sequences detected, 9.6% appear once; the ten largest clones hold approximately 2.3%. Source material: PBMCs. All receptors derive from a human donor in good health (CMV status not recorded). Some clones in this sample may be carry-over from other donors' samples.

This clonotype was counted many times. The chain couples TRBV2 to TRBJ1-5; D perhaps matches TRBD1 (5 bases). The germline V gene encodes CDR1 SNHLY and CDR2 FYNNEI. Trimming left V 5 bases short and J 7 bases short, with 12 bases between. The CDR3 has 13 residues. This chain's CDR3 is CASSSPGIQPQHF. The DNA of the CDR3 is TGTGCCAGCAGTAGCCCAGGGATCCAGCCCCAGCATTTT.

This clonotype was counted at least ten times. The V and J genes are TRBV5-8 and TRBJ2-1, with 9 bases aligning to TRBD2. There are 15 residues in the CDR3. CDR1 and CDR2 (germline): SGHTS, YDEGEE. Losses at the gene ends were 2 bases for V and 8 bases for J; bases not matched to a gene: 8. Here the CDR3 reads CASSLMASGIHEQFF. CDR3 DNA sequence: TGTGCCAGCAGCTTAATGGCTAGCGGGATCCATGAGCAGTTCTTC.